These 7 T cell receptor beta chains were all obtained from the same sample, sequenced in a study of monozygotic twins with inflammatory bowel disease. No DNA is given; TCRdb re-called the 5' RACE reads and lists each CDR3 protein once. This listing includes 350,000 to 550,000 distinct CDR3 sequences. Sequencing used blood. The receptors shown here come from a human donor with ulcerative colitis or Crohn's disease, or a healthy co-twin of an affected twin (not recorded which).

The CDR3 region is CAISAGTSHADTQYF. The chain uses TRBV10-3 and TRBJ2-3; with no DNA, the TCRdb D assignment of TRBD2 cannot be verified. CDR1 and CDR2 from the germline V gene are ENHRY and SYGVKD. The CDR3 consists of 15 residues.

The chain combines TRBV25-1 with TRBJ1-1; TCRdb lists TRBD1, though no DNA is available to test this call. Per germline, CDR1 MGHDK and CDR2 SYGVNS. This CDR3 has 14 residues. The CDR3 region is CASSGQGLVTEAFF.

V and J are TRBV6-1 and TRBJ2-5; TCRdb picks TRBD2, but there is no DNA to check that call. The germline V gene has CDR1 MNHNS and CDR2 SASEGT. This CDR3 contains 14 residues. The CDR3 reads CASSSGLAKETQYF.

This CDR3 reads CASSYGINEQFF. The V and J genes are TRBV5-1 and TRBJ2-1. This CDR3 contains 12 residues. Germline assignment: CDR1 SGHRS and CDR2 YFSETQ.

The chain joins TRBV15 to TRBJ2-1; TCRdb's D call, TRBD2, is unchecked because there is no DNA. Per the germline V gene, CDR1 is LNHNV and CDR2 is YYDKDF (reference sequence). The CDR3 sequence is 16 residues long. The CDR3 loop is CATSFPGTSGRSEQFF.

This chain joins TRBV29-1 and TRBJ2-7; TCRdb indicates TRBD1, and absent DNA this call remains unverified. Germline V lookup: CDR1 SQVTM, CDR2 ANQGSEA. This CDR3 contains 14 residues. The CDR3 here is CSVEGQGTPYEQYF.

The V and J genes are TRBV6-5 and TRBJ1-6. The CDR3 sequence is 13 residues long. Germline CDR1 reads MNHEY; CDR2 reads SVGAGI. CDR3 loop: CASNVEYNSPLHF.